This TCR beta chain was found in a study of blood T cell repertoires in COVID-19. This clone was found once. Clones were sequenced by immunoSEQ multiplex PCR, and TCRdb holds only the in-frame ones, with some missing. In the table there are roughly 260,000 clones, about nine tenths of which are singletons. The germline V and J ends were trimmed by 6 bases and 10 bases, with 16 bases remaining between them. Per germline, CDR1 KGHSH and CDR2 LQKENI. The CDR3 runs to 13 residues. V usage is TRBV18 and J usage is TRBJ2-1, with a tentative D call TRBD2 (6 bases). The TCR originated in a woman in her thirties or forties with acute or convalescent COVID-19. The sample taken for sequencing was peripheral blood. CDR3 protein: CASSQLTSWEQFF. In DNA, the CDR3 is TGTGCCAGCTCCCAACTTACTAGCTGGGAGCAGTTCTTC.